Listed below are T cell receptor beta chains from one sample, sequenced in a study of neurological immune-mediated disorders. Each CDR3 protein is one row after TCRdb ran MiXCR on the 5' RACE reads. The sample records about 60,000 distinct CDR3 sequences, 3% to 4% being singletons. Sequencing used PBMCs. The receptor source for this set is a woman aged 45 to 65 with multiple sclerosis. CDR3s include the opening cysteine and the closing phenylalanine or tryptophan. Fields, in order: J gene, V gene, D gene, clone size, CDR3 DNA, CDR3 protein. The D gene is left open where the match is weak. Part of the rows lack a size; the others show once, few, many or a class for expanded clones.

TRBJ2-3 TRBV7-3 - many TGTGCCAGCAGCTTAAGGGGAACTATACCAGATACGCAGTATTTT CASSLRGTIPDTQYF
TRBJ2-1 TRBV6-2/TRBV6-3 - many TGTGCCAGCAGCCAGGGCCCAACGGCTAGCGATGAGCAGTTCTTC CASSQGPTASDEQFF
TRBJ1-5 TRBV12-3/TRBV12-4 - many TGTGCCAGCAGTTCTCTCGACCCTCAGCCCCAGCATTTT CASSSLDPQPQHF
TRBJ2-5 TRBV25-1 - many TGTGCCAGCAGTGAACAGGTGGAGACCCAGTACTTC CASSEQVETQYF
TRBJ2-7 TRBV6-2/TRBV6-3 TRBD1 many TGTGCCAGCAGTTACGGGACAGGGCTCGAGCAGTACTTC CASSYGTGLEQYF
TRBJ2-1 TRBV24-1 TRBD1 few TGTGCCACCAGTGATCGAATTCCGGGACAGACATACAATGAGCAGTTCTTC CATSDRIPGQTYNEQFF
TRBJ2-3 TRBV5-1 TRBD2 many TGCGCCAGCAGGCCTGCGGCGCGGGGGTACACAGATACGCAGTATTTT CASRPAARGYTDTQYF
TRBJ2-1 TRBV9 TRBD2 many TGTGCCAGCAGCGTAATAGCGGGAGGGTCCTACAATGAGCAGTTCTTC CASSVIAGGSYNEQFF
TRBJ2-1 TRBV4-2 TRBD2 many TGTGCCAGCAGCCAAGATCGACTAGCGGACACCTTCTCCTACAATGAGCAGTTCTTC CASSQDRLADTFSYNEQFF
TRBJ2-1 TRBV18 TRBD2 - TGTGCCAGCTCCCGCTCGGAGGCCTCTAGCGGGAGGGCCCAGTTCTTC CASSRSEASSGRAQFF